These 27 T cell receptor beta chains were all obtained from the same sample, sequenced in a study of control samples from healthy donors and cancer patients. Clones were read by immunoSEQ multiplex PCR, and TCRdb kept only the in-frame ones, dropping some. The sample yields 130,000 to 150,000 clones, roughly 93% seen once. The sample taken for sequencing was blood. These receptors came from a man between 18 and 35 years old in good health.

This clone counts as medium-sized (0.01 to 0.1%). CDR3 bases: TGCAGCGTTGGCCCGGGGGACGGGACACCCCTCCACTTT. Protein sequence: CSVGPGDGTPLHF. V usage is TRBV29-1 and J usage is TRBJ1-6, with D possibly matching TRBD1 (5 bases). There are 13 residues in the CDR3. Trimming took off 4 bases at V and 11 bases at J, with 15 bases between the two ends. From germline, CDR1 is SQVTM and CDR2 ANQGSEA.

This rearrangement joins TRBV9 to TRBJ2-3, with TRBD1 matching over 10 bases. The CDR3 is 16 amino acids. CDR1 and CDR2 (germline): SGDLS, YYNGEE. V gave up 0 bases and J gave up 3 bases; unmatched junction bases: 4. The CDR3 loop reads CASSVDWDRGTDTQYF. CDR3 sequence (DNA): TGTGCCAGCAGCGTAGACTGGGACAGGGGAACAGATACGCAGTATTTT.

In this sample, this clone turned up a few times. The gene calls are TRBV3-1 (or the pseudogene TRBV3-2) and TRBJ1-6; the D is unclear. Trimming left V 4 bases short and J 6 bases short, with 10 bases between. This CDR3 spans 14 amino acids. Germline CDR1 reads LGHDT; CDR2 reads YNNKEL (reference sequence). The CDR3, as DNA: TGTGCCAGCAGCCCCAACTCGGGTAATTCACCCCTCCACTTT. Translated: CASSPNSGNSPLHF.

This chain links TRBV6-1 with TRBJ2-7, with TRBD1 as a possible D gene (6 bases). The CDR3 is 16 amino acids. V was clipped by 4 bases and J by 6 bases, with 22 bases between them. Germline CDR1 is MNHNS and CDR2 is SASEGT. CDR3 protein: CASSARSTLGTFEQYF. The CDR3 nucleotides read TGTGCCAGCAGTGCACGCTCCACTTTAGGGACATTCGAGCAGTACTTC.

The chain joins TRBV6-5 to TRBJ1-5; D call uncertain. The germline V gene has CDR1 MNHEY and CDR2 SVGAGI. There are 14 residues in the CDR3. Trimming cost V 6 bases and J 0 bases, with 9 bases left between them. In DNA, the CDR3 is TGTGCCAGCAGCCTAGATTATAGCAATCAGCCCCAGCATTTT. Residues: CASSLDYSNQPQHF.

The J gene is TRBJ2-7, the V gene TRBV5-1; 7 bases line up with TRBD1. V was clipped by 5 bases and J by 3 bases; unmatched bases: 14. Germline CDR1 is SGHRS and CDR2 is YFSETQ. The CDR3 extends over 16 amino acids. CDR3 loop: CASSYLPGQSNYEQYF. In nucleotides, the CDR3 is TGCGCCAGCAGTTATCTTCCGGGACAGTCAAACTACGAGCAGTACTTC.

The J gene is TRBJ2-7, the V gene TRBV5-4, with 8 bases identical to TRBD2. The CDR3 spans 13 residues. Germline V CDR1 and CDR2: SGHNT, YYREEE (reference sequence). V lost 4 bases to trimming and J lost 3 bases; unmatched junction nucleotides: 3. Here the CDR3 reads CASSRSGIYEQYF. CDR3 sequence (DNA): TGTGCCAGCAGCCGTAGCGGGATCTACGAGCAGTACTTC.

J is TRBJ1-1 and V is TRBV9, with 8 positions matching TRBD1. Germline V gives CDR1 SGDLS, CDR2 YYNGEE. The CDR3 runs to 15 residues. Trimming took 0 bases from V and 10 from J; bases not matched to a gene: 11. CDR3 in amino acids: CASSVGGRGQDAAFF. In DNA form, the CDR3 reads TGTGCCAGCAGCGTAGGAGGTAGGGGACAGGATGCAGCTTTCTTT.

V gene TRBV30 combines with J gene TRBJ1-1; no definite D call. This CDR3 contains 12 residues. The germline V gene encodes CDR1 GTSNPN and CDR2 SVGIG (reference sequence). Trimming removed 0 bases at V and 12 bases at J, with 14 bases between. The CDR3, as DNA: TGTGCCTGGAGTGTAGGTGTGGCATCACCTTTCTTT. Its protein is CAWSVGVASPFF.

The CDR3 reads CASTMTAGGADTQYF. In nucleotides, the CDR3 is TGTGCCAGCACGATGACTGCCGGAGGGGCAGATACGCAGTATTTT. This rearrangement joins TRBV6-4 to TRBJ2-3, with a tentative D call TRBD2 (6 bases). V was clipped by 7 bases and J by 4 bases, with 18 bases between them. Germline V gene data show CDR1 as MRHNA and CDR2 as SNTAGT. The CDR3 contains 15 residues.

The chain combines TRBV5-6 with TRBJ1-1; TRBD1 might be the D (5 bases). Per the germline V gene, CDR1 is SGHDT and CDR2 is YYEEEE. The V end was cut by 1 base, the J end by 11 bases, with 18 bases between. There are 14 residues in the CDR3. The CDR3, as DNA: TGTGCCAGCAGCTTGTTCAGGGAGTTAACGCTGGCTTTCTTT. Translation: CASSLFRELTLAFF.

The chain couples TRBV10-3 to TRBJ1-1; no definite D call. CDR1 is ENHRY and CDR2 is SYGVKD in the germline V gene. This CDR3 contains 15 residues. V lost 0 bases, J lost 1 base, and 9 bases lay in between. As DNA, the CDR3 is TGTGCCATCAGTGAGTCCGGTACCGGGAACACTGAAGCTTTCTTT. Translation gives CAISESGTGNTEAFF.

The gene calls are TRBV6-6 and TRBJ1-3; a weak D match, TRBD1 (6 bases). Germline V gene lookup returns CDR1 MNHNY and CDR2 SVGAGI (reference sequence). The V gene lost 0 bases and the J gene lost 2 bases, with 8 bases spanning the gap. The CDR3 is made up of 15 amino acids. The CDR3 is CASSYSNRAGNTIYF. The DNA for the CDR3 is TGTGCCAGCAGTTACTCGAACAGGGCTGGAAACACCATATATTTT.

In this sample, this clone turned up a few times. The genes are TRBV5-1 and TRBJ2-5; 7 bases fit TRBD1. Trimming took 4 bases from V and 5 from J; bases not matched to a gene: 11. The CDR3 contains 15 residues. Germline V lookup: CDR1 SGHRS, CDR2 YFSETQ. In DNA form, the CDR3 reads TGCGCCAGCAGCCGAGATAACAGGGGTCCGGAGACCCAGTACTTC. Its protein is CASSRDNRGPETQYF.

This chain links TRBV7-2 with TRBJ1-1; D unresolved. The CDR3 length is 14 residues. The ends were cut back, 6 bases at V and 3 bases at J, with 14 bases in the middle. The germline CDR1 and CDR2 sequences are SGHTA and FQGNSA. The CDR3 spells CASRSFLGDTEAFF. CDR3 bases: TGTGCCAGCAGATCTTTTCTTGGGGACACTGAAGCTTTCTTT.

The chain has TRBV6-4 and TRBJ1-2; TRBD1 matches 8 bases. V lost 1 base to trimming and J lost 8 bases; unmatched junction nucleotides: 3. This CDR3 spans 13 amino acids. Germline-derived CDR1 and CDR2 are MRHNA and SNTAGT. CDR3 sequence reads: CASSDLTGAGYTF. In DNA, the CDR3 is TGTGCCAGCAGTGACTTGACAGGGGCCGGCTACACCTTC.

The genes are TRBV6-5 and TRBJ2-1; TRBD1 matches 12 bases. The germline V gene encodes CDR1 MNHEY and CDR2 SVGAGI. The CDR3 totals 15 residues. The V gene end was trimmed by 4 bases and the J gene end by 8 bases; junction bases not matched to a gene: 6. This CDR3 is CASSSPGTGGYEQFF. CDR3 in DNA: TGTGCCAGCAGTTCTCCGGGGACAGGGGGCTATGAGCAGTTCTTC.

V usage is TRBV5-4 and J usage is TRBJ2-7, with D possibly TRBD1 on 6 matching bases. Per the germline V gene, CDR1 is SGHNT and CDR2 is YYREEE (reference sequence). This CDR3 comprises 16 residues. Trimming took 3 bases from V and 4 from J, leaving 20 bases between them. The CDR3 loop is CASSSGFSGARYEQYF. The CDR3 region has the DNA TGTGCCAGCAGCTCTGGGTTTTCAGGGGCGCGGTACGAGCAGTACTTC.

The chain links TRBV6-1 to TRBJ2-1; TRBD1 matches 10 bases. Looked up from germline, CDR1 is MNHNS and CDR2 is SASEGT. The CDR3 is made up of 15 amino acids. V lost 2 bases to trimming and J lost 8 bases; unmatched junction nucleotides: 6. CDR3 residues: CASSERQGAVDEQFF. DNA for the CDR3: TGTGCCAGCAGTGAAAGACAGGGGGCGGTCGATGAGCAGTTCTTC.

The chain joins TRBV5-1 to TRBJ1-3; D perhaps matches TRBD1 (5 bases). The V and J ends lost 4 bases and 0 bases respectively, with 14 bases between them. The CDR3 loop spans 16 amino acids. In germline, CDR1 is SGHRS, CDR2 YFSETQ. CDR3 residues: CASSLRDSHSGNTIYF. The CDR3 coding sequence is TGCGCCAGCAGCCTAAGGGACTCTCACTCTGGAAACACCATATATTTT.

V gene TRBV7-9 combines with J gene TRBJ2-3; no clear D gene. This CDR3 comprises 14 residues. V gave up 2 bases and J gave up 0 bases, with 6 bases separating them. Germline lookup yields CDR1 SEHNR and CDR2 FQNEAQ (reference sequence). As DNA, the CDR3 is TGTGCCAGCAGCTTAAGCCTAAGCACAGATACGCAGTATTTT. Translated: CASSLSLSTDTQYF.

The chain carries TRBV2 and TRBJ1-5, with 8 bases aligning to TRBD1. The CDR3 runs 15 residues. V gave up 0 bases and J gave up 6 bases; unmatched junction bases: 4. CDR1 is SNHLY and CDR2 is FYNNEI in the germline V gene. CDR3 DNA: TGTGCCAGCAGTGAAGCACTACAGGGGGTTCAGCCCCAGCATTTT. This sequence encodes CASSEALQGVQPQHF.

The chain combines TRBV30 with TRBJ1-2, with 7 bases identical to TRBD1. The germline CDR1 and CDR2 sequences are GTSNPN and SVGIG (reference sequence). The junction had 6 bases not matched to a gene; V was cut back by 3 bases and J by 8 bases. The CDR3 extends over 12 amino acids. The CDR3 DNA is TGTGCCTGGAGGAAGGGGGCGTGGGGCTACACCTTC. As protein: CAWRKGAWGYTF.

The gene calls are TRBV25-1 and TRBJ2-7, with D unresolved. V lost 0 bases and J 3 bases, leaving 6 bases between the germline ends. This CDR3 region has 13 residues. Germline CDR1 is MGHDK and CDR2 is SYGVNS. The DNA for the CDR3 is TGTGCCAGCAGTGAATATGGCAGCTACGAGCAGTACTTC. It encodes CASSEYGSYEQYF.

The chain employs TRBV11-2 and TRBJ2-1; a possible D gene is TRBD2 (6 bases). Germline assignment: CDR1 SGHAT and CDR2 FQNNGV. V was clipped by 4 bases and J by 5 bases, with 12 bases between them. The CDR3 sequence is 14 residues long. The CDR3: CASSSLRGNNEQFF. DNA of the CDR3: TGTGCCAGCAGCTCACTCCGGGGGAACAATGAGCAGTTCTTC.

The V and J genes are TRBV3-1 (or the pseudogene TRBV3-2) and TRBJ1-5; possibly TRBD1 for D (6 bases). Germline V gene sequence: CDR1 LGHDT, CDR2 YNNKEL (reference sequence). V lost 1 base and J 6 bases, leaving 10 bases between the germline ends. The CDR3 extends over 14 amino acids. CDR3 sequence reads: CASSQGVRGQPQHF. The CDR3 DNA is TGTGCCAGCAGCCAAGGAGTCAGGGGTCAGCCCCAGCATTTT.

The V and J genes are TRBV7-2 and TRBJ2-3, with 12 bases fitting TRBD2. Germline assignment: CDR1 SGHTA and CDR2 FQGNSA. The CDR3 is made up of 16 amino acids. J lost 3 bases, V lost 4 bases, and 5 bases had no gene match. CDR3 coding DNA: TGTGCCAGCAGCTACCGGACTAGCGGGGAAACAGATACGCAGTATTTT. Residues: CASSYRTSGETDTQYF.